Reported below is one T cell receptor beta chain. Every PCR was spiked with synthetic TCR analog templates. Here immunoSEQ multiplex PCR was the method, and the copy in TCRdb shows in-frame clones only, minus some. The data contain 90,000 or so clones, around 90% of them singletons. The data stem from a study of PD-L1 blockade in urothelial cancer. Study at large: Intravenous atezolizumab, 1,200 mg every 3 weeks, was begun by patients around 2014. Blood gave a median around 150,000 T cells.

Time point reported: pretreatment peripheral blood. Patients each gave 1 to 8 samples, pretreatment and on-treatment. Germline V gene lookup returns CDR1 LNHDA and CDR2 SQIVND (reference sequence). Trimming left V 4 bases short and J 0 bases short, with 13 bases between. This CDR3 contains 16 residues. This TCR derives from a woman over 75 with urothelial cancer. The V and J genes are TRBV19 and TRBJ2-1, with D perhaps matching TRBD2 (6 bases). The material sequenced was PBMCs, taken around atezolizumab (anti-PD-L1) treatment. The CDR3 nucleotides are TGTGCCAGTAGTAAAACTGGCGGGGCCTCCTACAATGAGCAGTTCTTC. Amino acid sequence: CASSKTGGASYNEQFF.